These 7 T cell receptor beta chains originate from one sample sequenced in a study of shared clonotypes between healthy human individuals. Cells designated naive CD8 were CD45RO-negative and were positively selected for CCR7, with terminally differentiated effector memory CD45RA+ cells excluded. Sequencing used immunoSEQ multiplex PCR; TCRdb keeps in-frame clones, though not all of them. The profile covers millions of clones, with 90% to 95% appearing a single time and about 1.5% taken by the ten largest. Sequencing input: naive CD8+ T cells from PBMCs. These receptors originate from a man aged 18 to 29 in good health. Some clones in this sample may be carry-over from other donors' samples.

In its sample, this clone was seen a few times. The identical CDR3 is also encoded by other nucleotide sequences in the sample. The chain has TRBV9 and TRBJ2-2, with TRBD1 matching 8 bases. The CDR3 consists of 16 residues. Germline-derived CDR1 and CDR2 are SGDLS and YYNGEE. V lost 0 bases, J lost 1 base, and 2 bases stayed unmatched. The CDR3: CASSVVGTGNTGELFF. The CDR3 DNA follows: TGTGCCAGCAGCGTAGTTGGGACAGGGAACACCGGGGAGCTGTTTTTT.

This chain joins TRBV27 and TRBJ1-2; D may be TRBD1 (5 bases). Germline loops: CDR1 MNHEY, CDR2 SMNVEV (reference sequence). The ends were cut back, 6 bases at V and 2 bases at J, with 13 bases in the middle. The CDR3 extends over 14 amino acids. The CDR3 sequence: CASSPGTGNYGYTF. As DNA, the CDR3 is TGTGCCAGCAGCCCTGGGACGGGAAACTATGGCTACACCTTC.

The chain couples TRBV28 to TRBJ2-7, with TRBD1 identical over 10 bases. The V gene's germline CDR1 is MDHEN and CDR2 SYDVKM. Unmatched junction bases numbered 9, after V lost 6 bases and J lost 4 bases. The CDR3 has 15 amino acids. This CDR3 reads CASSHVPGQGYEQYF. In nucleotides, the CDR3 is TGTGCCAGCAGCCACGTACCGGGACAGGGGTACGAGCAGTACTTC.

This clone was recorded only once. The chain links TRBV6-1 to TRBJ2-5; perhaps TRBD2 as D (6 bases). V gave up 1 base and J gave up 4 bases, with 16 bases separating them. Germline loops: CDR1 MNHNS, CDR2 SASEGT. This CDR3 region has 16 residues. The chain's CDR3 is CASSEVGGVSRETQYF. The CDR3 region has the DNA TGTGCCAGCAGTGAAGTTGGCGGGGTCAGCCGAGAGACCCAGTACTTC.

This clone appeared once. This chain uses TRBV6-1 with TRBJ2-7, with D possibly matching TRBD2 (6 bases). Germline lookup yields CDR1 MNHNS and CDR2 SASEGT. The germline V and J ends were trimmed by 2 bases and 4 bases, with 21 bases remaining between them. This CDR3 comprises 17 residues. The CDR3 DNA sequence: TGTGCCAGCAGTGAATGGGGTCTTCGGGAGCCCACTTACGAGCAGTACTTC. Its protein is CASSEWGLREPTYEQYF.

The chain employs TRBV4-1 and TRBJ2-3; 13 bases fit TRBD2. V gave up 3 bases and J gave up 4 bases; unmatched junction bases: 4. This CDR3 contains 16 residues. Looked up from germline, CDR1 is MGHRA and CDR2 is YSYEKL. CDR3: CASSHGTSGNPDTQYF. CDR3 coding DNA: TGCGCCAGCAGCCATGGGACTAGCGGGAACCCAGATACGCAGTATTTT.

The chain recombines TRBV10-3 with TRBJ2-2; D unresolved. CDR1 ENHRY and CDR2 SYGVKD come from the germline V gene. This CDR3 comprises 14 residues. Between the trimmed V and J ends, which lost 6 bases and 3 bases, there was a span of 11 bases. CDR3 DNA: TGTGCCATCAGCGTTAACAGATACACCGGGGAGCTGTTTTTT. Residues: CAISVNRYTGELFF.